This is a list of T cell receptor beta chains from one sample in a study of cytomegalovirus exposure and HLA in healthy donors. TCRdb's copy holds only in-frame clones and misses some; the assay was immunoSEQ multiplex PCR. The table lists approximately 190,000 clones, roughly 84% of them singletons. The sequenced material came from PBMCs. Receptors were obtained from a boy younger than 18 in good health and CMV-seronegative. Each CDR3 is given with its conserved first and last residue. A D gene is named only where the DNA matches it firmly.

v_call: TRBV5-6
cdr3_length: 14
d_call: TRBD1
j_call: TRBJ2-7
cdr3_aa: CASTFGTETYEQYF

v_call: TRBV28
cdr3_length: 14
d_call: TRBD2
j_call: TRBJ2-1
cdr3_aa: CASSSSGTYNEQFF

v_call: TRBV7-2
cdr3_length: 19
d_call: TRBD1
j_call: TRBJ2-3
cdr3_aa: CASSRDLTGANLKRDTQYF

v_call: TRBV5-1
cdr3_length: 16
d_call: TRBD2
j_call: TRBJ2-3
cdr3_aa: CASSLEAGPSTDTQYF

v_call: TRBV4-1
cdr3_length: 17
d_call: TRBD2
j_call: TRBJ2-1
cdr3_aa: CASSQEPGTSGYNEQFF

v_call: TRBV10-3
cdr3_length: 13
d_call: TRBD1
j_call: TRBJ1-2
cdr3_aa: CAITGGQAYGYTF

v_call: TRBV27
cdr3_length: 14
d_call: -
j_call: TRBJ2-3
cdr3_aa: CASSLVVSADTQYF

v_call: TRBV7-8
cdr3_length: 16
d_call: -
j_call: TRBJ2-1
cdr3_aa: CASRGTDRETYNEQFF

v_call: TRBV15
cdr3_length: 14
d_call: -
j_call: TRBJ2-7
cdr3_aa: CATSQVDSSYEQYF

v_call: TRBV2
cdr3_length: 13
d_call: -
j_call: TRBJ2-1
cdr3_aa: CASRQGTYNEQFF

v_call: TRBV19
cdr3_length: 15
d_call: -
j_call: TRBJ1-1
cdr3_aa: CASSPPGGLNTEAFF

v_call: TRBV5-1
cdr3_length: 16
d_call: TRBD1
j_call: TRBJ2-1
cdr3_aa: CASSLTGQGIWDEQFF

v_call: TRBV2
cdr3_length: 16
d_call: TRBD1
j_call: TRBJ1-2
cdr3_aa: CASSGGAGQGNYGYTF

v_call: TRBV21-1
cdr3_length: 15
d_call: -
j_call: TRBJ2-1
cdr3_aa: CASSPGKDRGNEQFF

v_call: TRBV7-2
cdr3_length: 14
d_call: -
j_call: TRBJ1-3
cdr3_aa: CASSFLSPGNTIYF

v_call: TRBV2
cdr3_length: 13
d_call: -
j_call: TRBJ1-1
cdr3_aa: CASRLTENTEAFF

v_call: TRBV20-1
cdr3_length: 11
d_call: TRBD2
j_call: TRBJ2-1
cdr3_aa: CGGSSYNEQFF

v_call: TRBV7-6
cdr3_length: 15
d_call: -
j_call: TRBJ2-7
cdr3_aa: CASSLSAPISYEQYF

v_call: TRBV18
cdr3_length: 18
d_call: TRBD1
j_call: TRBJ1-4
cdr3_aa: CASSPMTGNLMIPEKLFF

v_call: TRBV7-2
cdr3_length: 15
d_call: -
j_call: TRBJ2-7
cdr3_aa: CASSLDFPSSYEQYF

v_call: TRBV28
cdr3_length: 15
d_call: TRBD1
j_call: TRBJ1-2
cdr3_aa: CASSGTGKAVYGYTF

v_call: TRBV7-9
cdr3_length: 15
d_call: -
j_call: TRBJ1-1
cdr3_aa: CASSLGVSGNTEAFF

v_call: TRBV5-6
cdr3_length: 16
d_call: -
j_call: TRBJ1-4
cdr3_aa: CASSSSFRDTNEKLFF

v_call: TRBV7-9
cdr3_length: 13
d_call: -
j_call: TRBJ2-1
cdr3_aa: CASKEGEYNEQFF

v_call: TRBV28
cdr3_length: 15
d_call: TRBD1
j_call: TRBJ2-1
cdr3_aa: CASSTGTGVYNEQFF

v_call: TRBV27
cdr3_length: 13
d_call: -
j_call: TRBJ2-2
cdr3_aa: CASSLISTGELFF

v_call: TRBV11-2
cdr3_length: 14
d_call: -
j_call: TRBJ2-3
cdr3_aa: CASSLVRGTDTQYF

v_call: TRBV29-1
cdr3_length: 15
d_call: -
j_call: TRBJ2-3
cdr3_aa: CSVDSPRASTDTQYF

v_call: TRBV6-6
cdr3_length: 15
d_call: TRBD2
j_call: TRBJ2-5
cdr3_aa: CASSPSRGVQETQYF

v_call: TRBV5-1
cdr3_length: 16
d_call: -
j_call: TRBJ2-2
cdr3_aa: CASSLVSTGWKGELFF

v_call: TRBV10-3
cdr3_length: 18
d_call: TRBD1
j_call: TRBJ1-2
cdr3_aa: CAISLTGGFYRANYGYTF

v_call: TRBV7-9
cdr3_length: 14
d_call: TRBD2
j_call: TRBJ2-7
cdr3_aa: CASSGTSVSYEQYF

v_call: TRBV15
cdr3_length: 15
d_call: -
j_call: TRBJ2-1
cdr3_aa: CATSRGQAPANEQFF

v_call: TRBV27
cdr3_length: 17
d_call: TRBD1
j_call: TRBJ2-2
cdr3_aa: CASSFRTGGGGTGELFF

v_call: TRBV7-2
cdr3_length: 21
d_call: TRBD1
j_call: TRBJ1-1
cdr3_aa: CASSLAPYGQGGLRLNTEAFF

v_call: TRBV6-1
cdr3_length: 13
d_call: -
j_call: TRBJ2-2
cdr3_aa: CASRTGNTGELFF

v_call: TRBV7-8
cdr3_length: 19
d_call: -
j_call: TRBJ2-1
cdr3_aa: CASSLGYWGTASSYNEQFF

v_call: TRBV29-1
cdr3_length: 13
d_call: -
j_call: TRBJ1-6
cdr3_aa: CSVGLTYNSPLHF

v_call: TRBV5-1
cdr3_length: 15
d_call: TRBD2
j_call: TRBJ2-7
cdr3_aa: CASSPRGGRAYEQYF

v_call: TRBV19
cdr3_length: 15
d_call: TRBD2
j_call: TRBJ2-1
cdr3_aa: CASSISGGTYNEQFF

v_call: TRBV5-1
cdr3_length: 12
d_call: -
j_call: TRBJ2-3
cdr3_aa: CASQQGADTQYF

v_call: TRBV11-2
cdr3_length: 18
d_call: TRBD1
j_call: TRBJ2-6
cdr3_aa: CASRKIRDSPSGANVLTF

v_call: TRBV29-1
cdr3_length: 13
d_call: TRBD2
j_call: TRBJ2-7
cdr3_aa: CSVSSGSTYEQYF

v_call: TRBV5-1
cdr3_length: 14
d_call: -
j_call: TRBJ2-3
cdr3_aa: CASSLTGHTDTQYF

v_call: TRBV13
cdr3_length: 12
d_call: -
j_call: TRBJ2-3
cdr3_aa: CASSLTADTQYF

v_call: TRBV6-1
cdr3_length: 14
d_call: -
j_call: TRBJ2-7
cdr3_aa: CASSHRDKDYEQYF

v_call: TRBV20-1
cdr3_length: 11
d_call: -
j_call: TRBJ2-5
cdr3_aa: CSARARETQYF

v_call: TRBV19
cdr3_length: 16
d_call: -
j_call: TRBJ2-1
cdr3_aa: CASSISGGSSYNEQFF

v_call: TRBV25-1
cdr3_length: 14
d_call: TRBD2
j_call: TRBJ2-2
cdr3_aa: CASSLAGNTGELFF

v_call: TRBV29-1
cdr3_length: 14
d_call: TRBD1
j_call: TRBJ2-7
cdr3_aa: CSVIGTGGFFEQYF